Listed below are T cell receptor beta chains from one sample, sequenced in a study of cytomegalovirus exposure and HLA in healthy donors. Profiling relied on immunoSEQ multiplex PCR, and the TCRdb table lists in-frame clones only, not all of them. This sample carries 150,000 or so clones, 70% of them seen once, and the ten largest clones take 4% to 5%. The sequenced material came from PBMCs. The receptor source for this set is a man between 18 and 35 years old in good health and CMV-seropositive. Both conserved end residues are part of each CDR3. D genes are given only for firm matches. The size field is filled for only some rows; it gives once, few, many or a size class.

size	J	D	V	CDR3	DNA
-	TRBJ2-5	TRBD2	TRBV15	CATRAGGSQETQYF	TGTGCCACCCGGGCGGGAGGAAGTCAAGAGACCCAGTACTTC
once	TRBJ1-4	TRBD1	TRBV7-9	CASSLGSGGAATNEKLFF	TGTGCCAGCAGCTTAGGGTCAGGGGGAGCTGCAACTAATGAAAAACTGTTTTTT
-	TRBJ1-2	-	TRBV28	CASRQGSVYGYTF	TGTGCCAGCAGGCAGGGGTCTGTGTATGGCTACACCTTC
-	TRBJ2-6	-	TRBV5-6	CASSSLEGGAILLTF	TGTGCCAGCAGCTCCTTAGAGGGGGGGGCGATACTTCTGACTTTC
-	TRBJ2-4	-	TRBV29-1	CSELLAKNIQYF	TGCAGCGAACTTTTAGCCAAAAACATTCAGTACTTC
-	TRBJ1-1	-	TRBV6-4	CASSDTALSGEAFF	TGTGCCAGCAGTGACACAGCCTTAAGCGGTGAAGCTTTCTTT
-	TRBJ1-2	TRBD1	TRBV4-1	CASSQDEDRVTYF	TGCGCCAGCAGCCAAGATGAGGACAGGGTAACATACTTC
-	TRBJ1-2	TRBD1	TRBV19	CASTVQGGNYGYTF	TGTGCCAGTACCGTCCAGGGGGGAAACTATGGCTACACCTTC
-	TRBJ2-1	-	TRBV6-1	CASRAQGPSYNEQFF	TGTGCCAGCAGAGCGCAGGGCCCCTCCTACAATGAGCAGTTCTTC
-	TRBJ1-2	-	TRBV28	CASSSVLRGYTF	TGTGCCAGCAGTTCCGTCCTTAGAGGCTACACCTTC
-	TRBJ1-6	TRBD1	TRBV9	CASSDPGQENSPLHF	TGTGCCAGCAGCGACCCGGGACAGGAAAATTCACCCCTCCACTTT
-	TRBJ2-1	TRBD2	TRBV7-2	CASALGGLAGVEQFF	TGTGCCAGCGCCCTAGGGGGACTAGCGGGAGTTGAGCAGTTCTTC
-	TRBJ1-1	-	TRBV7-6	CASSLNKVSRGTEAFF	TGTGCCAGCAGCCTGAACAAGGTCTCTAGGGGCACTGAAGCTTTCTTT
-	TRBJ1-2	-	TRBV4-1	CASSQVQPTSYGYTF	TGCGCCAGCAGCCAAGTACAGCCCACGAGTTATGGCTACACCTTC
few	TRBJ1-4	-	TRBV5-1	CASSPGATNEKLFF	TGCGCCAGCAGCCCAGGGGCAACTAATGAAAAACTGTTTTTT
-	TRBJ1-2	-	TRBV4-1	CASSQGRQINYGYTF	TGCGCCAGCAGCCAAGGGCGGCAGATAAACTATGGCTACACCTTC
-	TRBJ2-1	TRBD2	TRBV29-1	CSLPASGREKQFF	TGCAGCCTCCCCGCTAGCGGGAGAGAGAAGCAGTTCTTC
-	TRBJ2-3	TRBD2	TRBV19	CASTGLAGAGRTDTQYF	TGTGCCAGTACCGGACTAGCGGGGGCCGGACGCACAGATACGCAGTATTTT
-	TRBJ1-2	TRBD1	TRBV7-2	CASTDQTGPPLNYGYTF	TGTGCCAGCACCGATCAGACAGGGCCCCCGCTTAACTATGGCTACACCTTC
-	TRBJ2-5	TRBD2	TRBV19	CASSDRSGGHQETQYF	TGTGCCAGTAGTGACCGTAGCGGGGGGCACCAAGAGACCCAGTACTTC
-	TRBJ2-1	TRBD1	TRBV5-4	CASSQDRGKYNEQFF	TGTGCCAGCAGCCAAGACAGGGGGAAATACAATGAGCAGTTCTTC
few	TRBJ1-1	-	TRBV7-8	CASSFHSGNNEAFF	TGTGCCAGCAGCTTTCACTCAGGGAATAATGAAGCTTTCTTT
-	TRBJ1-6	TRBD1	TRBV11-2	CASSVPGTVRSPLHF	TGTGCCAGCAGCGTCCCCGGGACAGTTAGATCACCCCTCCACTTT
once	TRBJ2-5	-	TRBV5-6	CASSFRDFQETQYF	TGTGCCAGCAGCTTTCGGGACTTCCAAGAGACCCAGTACTTC
few	TRBJ1-1	TRBD1	TRBV6-1	CASSGRGQSEAFF	TGTGCCAGCAGTGGGAGGGGACAGTCTGAAGCTTTCTTT
-	TRBJ1-2	TRBD1	TRBV30	CASRDRVPANYGYTF	TGTGCCAGCCGGGACAGGGTACCAGCTAACTATGGCTACACCTTC
-	TRBJ2-2	TRBD2	TRBV4-2	CASSPPSGSDGELFF	TGTGCCAGCAGCCCCCCTAGCGGGAGTGACGGGGAGCTGTTTTTT
once	TRBJ2-5	-	TRBV28	CASSFGGGPATQYF	TGTGCCAGCAGTTTTGGGGGGGGCCCGGCGACCCAGTACTTC
-	TRBJ2-5	TRBD2	TRBV11-3	CASSLHGRARETQYF	TGTGCCAGCAGCTTACACGGGAGGGCCAGAGAGACCCAGTACTTC
-	TRBJ1-2	TRBD1	TRBV6-1	CASRGPRQGEDGYTF	TGTGCCAGCAGGGGCCCCAGACAGGGGGAAGATGGCTACACCTTC
-	TRBJ2-3	-	TRBV7-2	CASSLDSDYTDTQYF	TGTGCCAGCAGCTTAGACTCCGATTACACAGATACGCAGTATTTT
-	TRBJ1-1	-	TRBV4-2	CASSQALRQNTEAFF	TGTGCCAGCAGCCAAGCCCTAAGACAGAACACTGAAGCTTTCTTT
-	TRBJ1-1	TRBD1	TRBV9	CASSVGQGAANTEAFF	TGTGCCAGCAGCGTAGGGCAGGGGGCGGCGAACACTGAAGCTTTCTTT
-	TRBJ2-2	TRBD2	TRBV4-1	CASSPRLAGGTGELFF	TGCGCCAGCAGCCCACGACTAGCGGGAGGTACCGGGGAGCTGTTTTTT
-	TRBJ1-2	-	TRBV11-3	CASTGTRGGYTF	TGTGCCAGCACCGGCACCAGGGGTGGCTACACCTTC
-	TRBJ1-1	-	TRBV7-9	CASNPQLNTEAFF	TGTGCCAGCAACCCACAACTGAACACTGAAGCTTTCTTT
few	TRBJ1-1	TRBD1	TRBV7-9	CASSLVSGGADTEAFF	TGTGCCAGCAGCTTAGTGTCAGGGGGCGCGGACACTGAAGCTTTCTTT